The next 18 T cell receptor beta chains were all read from a single sample in a study of blood T cell repertoires in COVID-19 (dated by TCRdb to the early 2020s). Library creation used the immunoSEQ multiplex PCR assay. Sourced from immuneACCESS, this table was stored by TCRdb with only in-frame sequences that have V and J called. A share of the clones is absent; for the studies checked, an unresolved V gene accounts for under half, and the remainder has no known explanation. The sample table holds under 250,000 clones, of which around 88% were seen once. The ten largest clones take up over 1.3% of the sample. The sequencing sample was made of peripheral blood. The receptor set was obtained from a man at least 80 years old with acute or convalescent COVID-19.

The chain links TRBV7-3 to TRBJ2-1, with 7 bases matching TRBD1. The CDR3 consists of 14 residues. Trimming cost V 4 bases and J 7 bases; bases outside gene matches: 7. Per germline, CDR1 SGHTA and CDR2 FQGTGA. In nucleotides, the CDR3 is TGTGCCAGCAGCTCTATGGGGACAGTAAATGAGCAGTTCTTC. It specifies CASSSMGTVNEQFF.

This chain links TRBV28 with TRBJ2-1; 9 bases are a match to TRBD1. Per the germline V gene, CDR1 is MDHEN and CDR2 is SYDVKM. With V trimmed by 7 bases and J by 15 bases, 13 bases remained unmatched. This CDR3 is 13 amino acids long. The CDR3 coding sequence is TGTGCCAGCATCCCGGGACAGGGTCGGCCCAGGTTCTTC. Its protein is CASIPGQGRPRFF.

The CDR3 reads CASSQDLSLAALYNEQFF. As DNA, the CDR3 is TGCGCCAGCAGCCAAGATCTCTCGCTAGCGGCGCTCTACAATGAGCAGTTCTTC. This chain links TRBV4-3 with TRBJ2-1; 7 nucleotides line up with TRBD2. Unmatched junction bases numbered 11, after V lost 0 bases and J lost 3 bases. The CDR3 loop spans 18 amino acids. From germline, CDR1 is LGHNA and CDR2 YSLEER.

This chain links TRBV28 with TRBJ2-5, with TRBD2 matching over 7 bases. The junction had 2 bases not matched to a gene; V was cut back by 2 bases and J by 2 bases. The CDR3 is made up of 14 amino acids. Per the germline V gene, CDR1 is MDHEN and CDR2 is SYDVKM. Here the CDR3 reads CASSLTAGQETQYF. The CDR3 coding sequence is TGTGCCAGCAGTTTAACAGCGGGACAAGAGACCCAGTACTTC.

The chain uses TRBV23-1 and TRBJ1-3, with D uncertain. TRBV23-1 is an ORF, and what it does is uncertain. There are 15 residues in the CDR3. Trimming stripped 0 bases from V and 4 bases from J, with 10 bases between. The CDR3 DNA reads TGCGCCAGCAGTCAATCTCCGGGAGGGGGAAACACCATATATTTT. It encodes CASSQSPGGGNTIYF.

A few counts support this clone. J is TRBJ1-4 and V is TRBV29-1, with 7 bases fitting TRBD1. CDR1 is SQVTM, CDR2 ANQGSEA, per germline. This CDR3 contains 15 residues. The V gene end was trimmed by 0 bases and the J gene end by 3 bases; junction bases not matched to a gene: 4. The CDR3 nucleotides are TGCAGCGTTGAAGAAACCGGGACAGCTAATGAAAAACTGTTTTTT. This gives the protein CSVEETGTANEKLFF. Full variable domain (missing parts from reference TRBV29-1 and TRBJ1-4): SAVISQKPSRDICQRGTSLTIQCQVDSQVTMMFWYRQQPGQSLTLIATANQGSEATYESGFVIDKFPISRPNLTFSTLTVSNMSPEDSSIYLCSVEETGTANEKLFFGSGTQLSVL.

This rearrangement joins TRBV3-1 (or the pseudogene TRBV3-2) to TRBJ2-7, with TRBD2 as a possible D gene (5 bases). The CDR3 sequence is 11 residues long. Trimming cost V 8 bases and J 5 bases, with 10 bases left between them. Germline-derived CDR1 and CDR2 are LGHDT and YNNKEL (reference sequence). CDR3 in DNA: TGTGCCAGCCGGGGAGCGAACGAGCAGTACTTC. This codes for CASRGANEQYF.

V is TRBV19 and J is TRBJ2-1; 7 positions match TRBD1. This CDR3 has 15 amino acids. Unmatched junction bases numbered 9, after V lost 1 base and J lost 9 bases. CDR1 LNHDA and CDR2 SQIVND come from the germline V gene (reference sequence). CDR3 residues: CASSIGDRPRGEQFF. As DNA, the CDR3 is TGTGCCAGTAGTATAGGGGACAGACCTAGGGGTGAGCAGTTCTTC.

The chain links TRBV7-8 to TRBJ2-3, with TRBD2 identical over 13 bases. The CDR3 loop spans 16 amino acids. Germline trimming cut 4 bases from V and 4 bases from J; bases unmatched to any gene: 5. The germline V gene encodes CDR1 SGHVS and CDR2 FQNEAQ. The CDR3 coding sequence is TGTGCCAGCAGCTCTGGGACTAGCGGGATCCCAGATACGCAGTATTTT. It codes for CASSSGTSGIPDTQYF.

The chain is built from TRBV10-3 and TRBJ2-1; 7 bases fit TRBD2. With 3 bases clipped from V and 6 bases from J, the junction kept 14 bases outside the gene matches. This CDR3 is 17 amino acids long. The germline V gene has CDR1 ENHRY and CDR2 SYGVKD. The CDR3 sequence is CAISERVMERGPNEQFF. In nucleotides, the CDR3 is TGTGCCATCAGTGAAAGAGTTATGGAGCGGGGCCCCAATGAGCAGTTCTTC.

The CDR3 DNA is TGTGCCAGCAGCCACCGAGGGGGGAGGGCGCGGGAAAAACTGTTTTTT. Its protein product is CASSHRGGRAREKLFF. The chain combines TRBV3-1 (or the pseudogene TRBV3-2) with TRBJ1-4; maybe TRBD1 (6 bases). Deletions cut 3 bases from V and 8 bases from J, with 19 bases between. Germline assignment: CDR1 LGHDT and CDR2 YNNKEL (reference sequence). CDR3 length: 16 residues.

The V call is TRBV3-1 (or the pseudogene TRBV3-2), the J call TRBJ1-5; D is undetermined. CDR1 and CDR2 (germline): LGHDT, YNNKEL (reference sequence). The germline V and J ends were trimmed by 1 base and 5 bases, with 15 bases remaining between them. This CDR3 is built from 16 residues. Here the CDR3 reads CASSQASGSGDQPQHF. The CDR3 DNA follows: TGTGCCAGCAGCCAAGCCTCCGGCTCCGGAGATCAGCCCCAGCATTTT.

This rearrangement joins TRBV6-5 to TRBJ2-5; D is unresolved. CDR1 is MNHEY, CDR2 SVGAGI, per germline. This CDR3 is 11 amino acids long. V lost 4 bases and J 3 bases, leaving 3 bases between the germline ends. As DNA, the CDR3 is TGTGCCAGCAGTTTCGAAGAGACCCAGTACTTC. It translates to CASSFEETQYF.

The gene calls are TRBV10-3 and TRBJ1-2, with no clear D. Germline V gene sequence: CDR1 ENHRY, CDR2 SYGVKD. V lost 2 bases, J lost 5 bases, and 6 bases lay in between. The CDR3 is made up of 12 amino acids. CDR3 amino acids: CAISETAYGYTF. The CDR3 DNA reads TGTGCCATCAGTGAGACAGCTTATGGCTACACCTTC.

This chain joins TRBV12-3 or TRBV12-4 and TRBJ2-5; maybe TRBD2 (6 bases). Trimming took 3 bases from V and 5 from J, leaving 7 bases between them. CDR3 size: 12 residues. The CDR3 DNA is TGTGCCAGCAGTTTCGCGGGGGAGACCCAGTACTTC. Translation gives CASSFAGETQYF.

The chain recombines TRBV7-9 with TRBJ1-1, with TRBD1 identical over 9 bases. CDR3 length equals 16 residues. The germline V gene has CDR1 SEHNR and CDR2 FQNEAQ (reference sequence). V lost 5 bases to trimming and J lost 0 bases; unmatched junction nucleotides: 7. CDR3 sequence: CASSLGGQGMNTEAFF. DNA for the CDR3: TGTGCCAGCAGCCTAGGGGGACAGGGAATGAACACTGAAGCTTTCTTT.

The rearrangement joins TRBV2 to TRBJ2-2, with D possibly matching TRBD1 (6 bases). Germline lookup yields CDR1 SNHLY and CDR2 FYNNEI. Trimming shortened V by 7 bases and J by 9 bases, and 18 bases separated the two germline ends. The CDR3 length is 14 residues. CDR3 in DNA: TGTGCCAGCACTAAAGAGGACAGATCTAGGGAGCTGTTTTTT. Translating it yields CASTKEDRSRELFF. Together with reference TRBV2 and TRBJ2-2, the CDR3 gives the full variable domain: EPEVTQTPSHQVTQMGQEVILRCVPISNHLYFYWYRQILGQKVEFLVSFYNNEISEKSEIFDDQFSVERPDGSNFTLKIRSTKLEDSAMYFCASTKEDRSRELFFGEGSRLTVL.

V and J are TRBV7-9 and TRBJ1-2; D unresolved. Germline V gene sequence: CDR1 SEHNR, CDR2 FQNEAQ (reference sequence). This CDR3 has 16 residues. The ends were cut back, 5 bases at V and 4 bases at J, with 20 bases in the middle. The CDR3 nucleotides read TGTGCCAGCAGCGGGGAGTCCGTCGGATATGGCTATGGCTACACCTTC. The encoded protein is CASSGESVGYGYGYTF.